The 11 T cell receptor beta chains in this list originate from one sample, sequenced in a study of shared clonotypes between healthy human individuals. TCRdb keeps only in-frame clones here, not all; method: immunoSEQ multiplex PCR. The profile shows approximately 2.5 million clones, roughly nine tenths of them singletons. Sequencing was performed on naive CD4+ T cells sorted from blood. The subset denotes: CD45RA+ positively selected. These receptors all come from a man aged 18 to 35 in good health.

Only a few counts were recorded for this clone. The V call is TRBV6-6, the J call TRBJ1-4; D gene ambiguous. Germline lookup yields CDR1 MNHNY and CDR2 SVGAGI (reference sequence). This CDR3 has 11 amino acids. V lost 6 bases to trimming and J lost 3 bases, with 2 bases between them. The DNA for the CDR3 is TGTGCCAGCAGCGCTAATGAAAAACTGTTTTTT. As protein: CASSANEKLFF.

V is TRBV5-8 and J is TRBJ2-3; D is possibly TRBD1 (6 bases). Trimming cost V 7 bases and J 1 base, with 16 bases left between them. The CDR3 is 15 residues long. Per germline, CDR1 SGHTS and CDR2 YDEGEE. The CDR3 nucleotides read TGTGCCAGCGGATTAAGGGGGACCCGCACAGATACGCAGTATTTT. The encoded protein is CASGLRGTRTDTQYF. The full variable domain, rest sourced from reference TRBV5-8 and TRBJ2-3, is EAGVTQSPTHLIKTRGQQATLRCSPISGHTSVYWYQQALGLGLQFLLWYDEGEERNRGNFPPRFSGRQFPNYSSELNVNALELEDSALYLCASGLRGTRTDTQYFGPGTRLTVL.

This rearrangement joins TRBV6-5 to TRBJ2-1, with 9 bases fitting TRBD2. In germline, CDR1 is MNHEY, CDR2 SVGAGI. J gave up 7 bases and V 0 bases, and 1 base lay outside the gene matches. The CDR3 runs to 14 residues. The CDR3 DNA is TGTGCCAGCAGTTACTCGGGACTAGCAAATGAGCAGTTCTTC. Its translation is CASSYSGLANEQFF.

The chain's CDR3 is CASSHGLDRRGQGAQPQHF. In DNA form, the CDR3 reads TGCGCCAGCAGTCACGGCTTGGACCGTCGGGGGCAGGGGGCTCAGCCCCAGCATTTT. This chain joins TRBV23-1 and TRBJ1-5; 8 nucleotides match TRBD1. TRBV23-1 is an open reading frame whose function is uncertain. Unmatched junction bases numbered 19, after V lost 3 bases and J lost 6 bases. The CDR3 has 19 residues.

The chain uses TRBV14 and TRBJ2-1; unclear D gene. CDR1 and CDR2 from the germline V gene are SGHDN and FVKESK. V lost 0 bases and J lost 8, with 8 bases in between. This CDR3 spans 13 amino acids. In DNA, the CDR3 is TGTGCCAGCAGCCAAGACTATCTGTATGAGCAGTTCTTC. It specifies CASSQDYLYEQFF.

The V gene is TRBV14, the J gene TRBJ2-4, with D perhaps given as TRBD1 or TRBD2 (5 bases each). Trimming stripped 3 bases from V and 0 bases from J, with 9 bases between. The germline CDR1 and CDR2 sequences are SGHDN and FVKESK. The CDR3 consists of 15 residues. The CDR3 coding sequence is TGTGCCAGCAGCCAGGGGACCGTAGCCAAAAACATTCAGTACTTC. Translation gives CASSQGTVAKNIQYF.

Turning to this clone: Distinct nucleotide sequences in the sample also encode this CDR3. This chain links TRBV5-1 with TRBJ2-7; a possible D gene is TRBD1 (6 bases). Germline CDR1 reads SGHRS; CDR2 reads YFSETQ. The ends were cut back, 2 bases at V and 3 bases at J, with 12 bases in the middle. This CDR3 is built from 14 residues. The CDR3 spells CASSLGGTNYEQYF. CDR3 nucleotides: TGCGCCAGCAGCTTAGGGGGTACTAACTACGAGCAGTACTTC.

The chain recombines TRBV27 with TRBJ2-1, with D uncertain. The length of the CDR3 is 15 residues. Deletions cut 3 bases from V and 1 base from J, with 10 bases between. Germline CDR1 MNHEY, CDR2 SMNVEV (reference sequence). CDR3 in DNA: TGTGCCAGCAGTTTTAGGTCACTGTCCTACAATGAGCAGTTCTTC. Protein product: CASSFRSLSYNEQFF.

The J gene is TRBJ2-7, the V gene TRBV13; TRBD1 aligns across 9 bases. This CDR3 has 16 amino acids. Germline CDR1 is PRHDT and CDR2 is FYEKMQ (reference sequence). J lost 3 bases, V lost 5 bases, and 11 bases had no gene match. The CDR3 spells CASSPDPGQGNYEQYF. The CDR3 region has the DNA TGTGCCAGCAGCCCCGACCCCGGACAGGGGAACTACGAGCAGTACTTC.

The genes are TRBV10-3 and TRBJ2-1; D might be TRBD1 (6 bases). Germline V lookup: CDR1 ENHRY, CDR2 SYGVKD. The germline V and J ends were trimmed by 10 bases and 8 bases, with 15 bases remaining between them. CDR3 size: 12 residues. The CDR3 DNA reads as TGTGCCACCGACACAGGGTTCGATGAGCAGTTCTTC. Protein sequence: CATDTGFDEQFF.

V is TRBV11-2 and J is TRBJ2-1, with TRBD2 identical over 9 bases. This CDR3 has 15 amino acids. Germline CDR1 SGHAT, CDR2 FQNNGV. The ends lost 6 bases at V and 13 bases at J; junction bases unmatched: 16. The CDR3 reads CASSTIAGAVYFQFF. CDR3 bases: TGTGCCAGCAGTACGATAGCGGGGGCAGTTTACTTCCAGTTCTTC.